Below are 25 T cell receptor beta chains sequenced from a single sample in a study of shared T cell receptors in the human thymus. Libraries were prepared by immunoSEQ multiplex PCR; TCRdb keeps only in-frame clonotypes and omits some of them. The sample shows roughly 660,000 clones, more than 75% of them seen only once. The same sample was also studied in work on human thymus T cells.

The specimen sequenced was thymocytes. The receptors stem from a boy under two years old with a congenital heart defect.

V and J are TRBV29-1 and TRBJ2-3, with TRBD2 matching over 7 bases. This CDR3 has 14 residues. The germline CDR1 and CDR2 sequences are SQVTM and ANQGSEA. Trimming at V came to 3 bases and at J to 2 bases, leaving 5 bases not matched to a gene. Here the CDR3 DNA reads TGCAGCGTTGACTGCGGGGGAGACACAGATACGCAGTATTTT. This codes for CSVDCGGDTDTQYF.

The chain is built from TRBV5-4 and TRBJ2-7; 7 bases are a match to TRBD1. V shed 1 base, J shed 2 bases, and the junction held 9 bases outside the gene matches. This CDR3 spans 16 amino acids. Germline values: CDR1 SGHNT, CDR2 YYREEE (reference sequence). The CDR3 DNA is TGTGCCAGCAGCTTGACCTCGGGACAGAGCACCTACGAGCAGTACTTC. Residues: CASSLTSGQSTYEQYF.

The chain carries TRBV7-3 and TRBJ1-2, with D maybe TRBD1 (6 bases). CDR1 and CDR2 (germline): SGHTA, FQGTGA. The CDR3 loop spans 16 amino acids. Trimming stripped 1 base from V and 2 bases from J, with 14 bases between. The CDR3 sequence is CASSLRGPGANYGYTF. CDR3 DNA sequence: TGTGCCAGCAGCTTAAGAGGGCCAGGGGCGAACTATGGCTACACCTTC.

The chain links TRBV9 to TRBJ1-2, with 7 bases identical to TRBD1. CDR3 length equals 17 residues. Per the germline V gene, CDR1 is SGDLS and CDR2 is YYNGEE. V lost 0 bases and J lost 1; bases outside the gene matches: 9. The CDR3 bases are TGTGCCAGCAGCGTAGTCCAAAGACAGGGCGTTAACTATGGCTACACCTTC. The encoded protein is CASSVVQRQGVNYGYTF. Using reference TRBV9 and TRBJ1-2 for the parts outside the CDR3, the full variable domain is DSGVTQTPKHLITATGQRVTLRCSPRSGDLSVYWYQQSLDQGLQFLIQYYNGEERAKGNILERFSAQQFPDLHSELNLSSLELGDSALYFCASSVVQRQGVNYGYTFGSGTRLTVV.

This clone has a single count. This sequence joins TRBV19 and TRBJ2-5, with 12 bases fitting TRBD2. CDR1 and CDR2 (germline): LNHDA, SQIVND (reference sequence). CDR3 length: 18 amino acids. The J segment lost 0 bases and the V segment lost 5 bases, leaving 10 bases of the junction unmatched. The CDR3 protein is CASSPGTSGRGYQETQYF. DNA of the CDR3: TGTGCCAGTAGTCCCGGGACTAGCGGGCGGGGGTACCAAGAGACCCAGTACTTC.

The J gene is TRBJ2-7, the V gene TRBV5-6; 8 nucleotides match TRBD2. Germline V CDR1 and CDR2: SGHDT, YYEEEE. The CDR3 consists of 16 residues. V shed 0 bases and J 3 bases; nucleotides not matched to a gene: 8. Here the CDR3 reads CASSLVAGTLSYEQYF. CDR3 sequence (DNA): TGTGCCAGCAGCTTGGTAGCGGGGACCCTCAGCTACGAGCAGTACTTC.

The DNA of the CDR3 is TGTGCCAGCAGTCAATGGGACAGGGGGCTCAACGAGCAGTACTTC. Amino acids: CASSQWDRGLNEQYF. The rearrangement uses TRBV6-6 and TRBJ2-7; 12 bases map to TRBD1. This CDR3 has 15 amino acids. Unmatched junction bases numbered 7, after V lost 5 bases and J lost 5 bases. Germline values: CDR1 MNHNY, CDR2 SVGAGI (reference sequence).

This clone was counted a single time. The rearrangement joins TRBV7-8 to TRBJ1-5; D remains unclear. Germline loops: CDR1 SGHVS, CDR2 FQNEAQ. This CDR3 is 15 amino acids long. V lost 2 bases and J lost 5, with 13 bases in between. DNA for the CDR3: TGTGCCAGCAGCTTAAGCGGGCAGCACCATCAGCCCCAGCATTTT. Translated, it gives CASSLSGQHHQPQHF.

The chain has TRBV30 and TRBJ1-5; a possible D gene is TRBD1 (5 bases). The CDR3 runs to 15 residues. Per the germline V gene, CDR1 is GTSNPN and CDR2 is SVGIG (reference sequence). Trimming removed 1 base from V and 2 bases from J, with 12 bases in between. The CDR3 sequence is CAWSDPRAGNQPQHF. The CDR3 coding sequence is TGTGCCTGGAGTGACCCCAGGGCGGGCAATCAGCCCCAGCATTTT.

The CDR3 DNA is TGTGCCTGGAGTGTTAGTGTACAGGGTGGAGATGGCTACACCTTC. Translating it yields CAWSVSVQGGDGYTF. This chain links TRBV30 with TRBJ1-2; a weak D match, TRBD1 (6 bases). The V and J ends lost 0 bases and 6 bases respectively, with 17 bases between them. This CDR3 has 15 residues. Germline CDR1 and CDR2: GTSNPN and SVGIG (reference sequence).

The chain is built from TRBV27 and TRBJ2-1, with 8 positions matching TRBD2. Germline trimming cut 3 bases from V and 10 bases from J; bases unmatched to any gene: 23. This CDR3 has 19 amino acids. CDR1 is MNHEY and CDR2 is SMNVEV in the germline V gene (reference sequence). The CDR3 region is CASSFGEKAGLAGWGEQFF. CDR3 in DNA: TGTGCCAGCAGTTTCGGCGAGAAGGCTGGACTAGCCGGGTGGGGCGAGCAGTTCTTC.

The chain combines TRBV7-6 with TRBJ1-2; the match to TRBD1 covers 12 bases. V was clipped by 1 base and J by 8 bases; unmatched bases: 8. The CDR3 extends over 16 amino acids. The germline V gene has CDR1 SGHVS and CDR2 FNYEAQ. The CDR3 DNA is TGTGCCAGCAGCTTAGGAGGGACAGGGGGCGCGGGGGGCTACACCTTC. Its translation is CASSLGGTGGAGGYTF.

The chain has TRBV29-1 and TRBJ2-5; a weak D match, TRBD2 (5 bases). TRBJ2-7 explains the end of the DNA better; the J call may be wrong. The CDR3 runs to 12 residues. From germline, CDR1 is SQVTM and CDR2 ANQGSEA. The CDR3 reads CSVVTWRTEQYF. As DNA, the CDR3 is TGCAGCGTTGTCACGTGGAGGACCGAGCAGTACTTC.

This clone was picked up a small number of times. The rearrangement links TRBV4-1 to TRBJ2-5; possibly TRBD2 for D (6 bases). Trimming took off 4 bases at V and 5 bases at J, with 17 bases between the two ends. The CDR3 spans 15 residues. Looked up from germline, CDR1 is MGHRA and CDR2 is YSYEKL. CDR3 nucleotides: TGCGCCAGCAGCCTTAAAGCCGGGGGACCTGAGACCCAGTACTTC. This gives the protein CASSLKAGGPETQYF.

The sample holds a few counts of this clone. Distinct nucleotide sequences in the sample also encode this CDR3. V and J are TRBV9 and TRBJ2-1; no clear D. The germline V gene has CDR1 SGDLS and CDR2 YYNGEE. With 0 bases removed from V and 0 bases from J, the gap between germline ends came to 7 bases. This CDR3 contains 15 residues. In DNA, the CDR3 is TGTGCCAGCAGCGTAGTCCCGAGCTCCTACAATGAGCAGTTCTTC. Protein sequence: CASSVVPSSYNEQFF.

The chain uses TRBV7-6 and TRBJ1-1, with D unclear. This CDR3 spans 15 amino acids. The germline V and J ends were trimmed by 8 bases and 0 bases, with 16 bases remaining between them. Germline lookup yields CDR1 SGHVS and CDR2 FNYEAQ. CDR3 protein: CASSFRKEMNTEAFF. CDR3 in DNA: TGTGCCAGCTCATTCAGAAAGGAGATGAACACTGAAGCTTTCTTT. The variable domain in full, completed from reference TRBV7-6 and TRBJ1-1, reads GAGVSQSPRYKVTKRGQDVALRCDPISGHVSLYWYRQALGQGPEFLTYFNYEAQQDKSGLPNDRFSAERPEGSISTLTIQRTEQRDSAMYRCASSFRKEMNTEAFFGQGTRLTVV.

The chain employs TRBV5-1 and TRBJ2-7; 7 positions agree with TRBD1. This CDR3 has 16 residues. V was pared by 3 bases and J by 6 bases, with 15 bases of the junction left unmatched. Germline CDR1 and CDR2: SGHRS and YFSETQ. The CDR3 loop reads CASSSRQGSLHCEQYF. CDR3 bases: TGCGCCAGCAGCTCCCGACAGGGATCCTTACATTGCGAGCAGTACTTC.

This chain links TRBV28 with TRBJ2-5; D may be TRBD2 (5 bases). CDR3 length: 15 amino acids. Germline V CDR1 and CDR2: MDHEN, SYDVKM. V dropped 4 bases and J dropped 2 bases, with 14 bases sitting between them. For the CDR3, the DNA is TGTGCCAGCAGTTCACCCCGAGGGTTACAAGAGACCCAGTACTTC. It specifies CASSSPRGLQETQYF.

The rearrangement links TRBV4-1 to TRBJ2-5, with 12 bases fitting TRBD2. Per the germline V gene, CDR1 is MGHRA and CDR2 is YSYEKL. CDR3 size: 19 residues. J lost 5 bases, V lost 3 bases, and 16 bases had no gene match. The CDR3 sequence is CASSQGNNLRTSGIETQYF. Written as DNA, the CDR3 is TGCGCCAGCAGCCAGGGCAACAACCTTCGGACTAGCGGGATCGAGACCCAGTACTTC.

The chain combines TRBV19 with TRBJ2-7; D not resolved. This CDR3 is built from 14 residues. V was pared by 4 bases and J by 7 bases, with 17 bases between. The germline V gene encodes CDR1 LNHDA and CDR2 SQIVND (reference sequence). The CDR3 region has the DNA TGTGCCAGTAGTAATTTCGGCGGTTTGGTAGAGCAGTACTTC. Its protein is CASSNFGGLVEQYF.

This sequence joins TRBV21-1 and TRBJ1-1; the table's D call TRBD1 went unverified against the DNA. TRBV21-1 is annotated as a pseudogene. This CDR3 spans 14 amino acids. DNA of the CDR3: TGTGCCAGCAGCGAGGGGGTGGGGAACACTGAAGCTTTCTTT. It translates to CASSEGVGNTEAFF.

The chain couples TRBV4-2 to TRBJ2-4; no definite D call. The CDR3 is made up of 17 amino acids. V was cut by 0 bases and J by 6 bases, with 18 bases left in between. CDR1 and CDR2 (germline): LGHNA, YNFKEQ. CDR3 coding DNA: TGTGCCAGCAGCCAAGAAGAAATAGCTGCGCTTTCAAACATTCAGTACTTC. Translated: CASSQEEIAALSNIQYF.

The chain recombines TRBV6-1 with TRBJ2-7; D might be TRBD2 (5 bases). Looked up from germline, CDR1 is MNHNS and CDR2 is SASEGT. Trimming cost V 3 bases and J 3 bases, with 15 bases left between them. This CDR3 comprises 15 residues. Here the CDR3 reads CASSEEVPDHYEQYF. In nucleotides, the CDR3 is TGTGCCAGCAGTGAGGAGGTCCCGGACCACTACGAGCAGTACTTC.

In the case of this clone: Other DNA sequences in the sample encode the same CDR3. The chain uses TRBV7-8 and TRBJ2-7; 12 positions match TRBD2. V lost 5 bases and J lost 1; bases outside the gene matches: 3. The CDR3 sequence is 15 residues long. Per the germline V gene, CDR1 is SGHVS and CDR2 is FQNEAQ. DNA for the CDR3: TGTGCCAGCAGCCCTGGACTAGCGGGGTCCTACGAGCAGTACTTC. Residues: CASSPGLAGSYEQYF.

V gene TRBV19 combines with J gene TRBJ2-3; the match to TRBD1 covers 9 bases. The CDR3 consists of 15 residues. Germline V gene sequence: CDR1 LNHDA, CDR2 SQIVND (reference sequence). Trimming cost V 6 bases and J 2 bases; bases outside gene matches: 6. CDR3 in DNA: TGTGCCAGTAGGGGACAGGGATTCACCACAGATACGCAGTATTTT. Residues: CASRGQGFTTDTQYF.